This TCR beta chain was sequenced during a study of T cell repertoires in cytomegalovirus infection. Study context: Both CMV infection and a matching HLA type were indicated by public TCR beta signatures.

The V gene lost 8 bases and the J gene lost 5 bases, with 16 bases spanning the gap. Germline assignment: CDR1 SGHTA and CDR2 FQGNSA. The length of the CDR3 is 14 residues. The study's findings and limits: Carriers of CMV and the relevant HLA type were discriminated by public TCR beta frequency. HLA-C-restricted CMV clonotypes gave the most frequent clonotype in two of eight donors.

TCRdb re-derived calls from the reads in MiXCR, one entry per CDR3 protein. There are around 250,000 distinct CDR3 sequences in the sample; approximately 15% occur only once, and roughly 50% lies in the top ten. This clonotype has at least ten counts. Its specificity is unknown. The sequencing sample was made of CD8+ T cells from PBMCs. This TCR was recovered from a human donor in good health (CMV status not recorded). Some clones in this sample may be carry-over from other donors' samples. The chain has TRBV7-2 and TRBJ2-1; perhaps D is TRBD1 or TRBD2 (5 bases each). CDR3 DNA: TGTGCCAGCGTTCTCAGGCAGGGACACAATGAGCAGTTCTTC. Residues: CASVLRQGHNEQFF.